These T cell receptor beta chains were read from a single sample in a study of T-cell reconstitution after alpha-beta-depleted transplantation in children. TCRdb passed the PCR reads through MiXCR, listing each CDR3 protein once. The data contain 240,000 or so distinct CDR3 sequences, 6.5% to 10% of them singletons. The specimen comprised PBMCs, mostly from graft donor cells, sampled 180 days after TCRalphabeta/CD19-depleted stem cell transplant. Every receptor here comes from a male patient between 10 and 17 years old who had a stem cell transplant for acute lymphoblastic leukemia, so the T cells may come from the graft donor. The CDR3 runs from the conserved cysteine through the conserved F or W. The D gene is left open where the match is weak. Expanded clones get a size class; other rows say once, few or many, or leave the size out.

>15|TRBJ1-1|TRBV9|many|.
TGTGCCAGCAGCCTCCCGGAGGGGGGTGGGACTGAAGCTTTCTTT
CASSLPEGGGTEAFF
>14|TRBJ2-3|TRBV28|many|TRBD1
TGTGCCAGCAGTCCACCGCGACAGGGGAATACGCAGTATTTT
CASSPPRQGNTQYF
>16|TRBJ2-1|TRBV4-1|many|TRBD2
TGCGCCAGCAGCCTCCGCCCTTTCCTAGCGGACAATGAGCAGTTCTTC
CASSLRPFLADNEQFF
>17|TRBJ2-1|TRBV12-3/TRBV12-4|many|TRBD2
TGTGCCAGCAGTCCCTCACGGGTAGCGGGGGTCCCGGTTGAGCAGTTCTTC
CASSPSRVAGVPVEQFF
>15|TRBJ2-2|TRBV7-2|many|.
TGTGCCAGCAGCGACGGACTTTTGAACACCGGGGAGCTGTTTTTT
CASSDGLLNTGELFF
>14|TRBJ2-5|TRBV20-1|many|.
TGCAGTGCTAGTTTAGGAGGGGCCCAAGAGACCCAGTACTTC
CSASLGGAQETQYF
>11|TRBJ1-2|TRBV29-1|few|.
TGCAGCGTTCCCAGGAGCTATGGCTACACCTTC
CSVPRSYGYTF
>13|TRBJ1-2|TRBV5-5|many|.
TGTGCCAGCAGTCAGAGCGCATTCTATGGCTACACCTTC
CASSQSAFYGYTF
>15|TRBJ2-3|TRBV5-1|many|.
TGCGCCAGCAGCTCTAATCTCGACGCGGCAGATACGCAGTATTTT
CASSSNLDAADTQYF
>17|TRBJ2-7|TRBV7-2|many|.
TGTGCCAGCAGCTTCTCCCCGCGGGTAGGGGGTCCCTACGAGCAGTACTTC
CASSFSPRVGGPYEQYF
>14|TRBJ2-1|TRBV5-1|few|TRBD1
TGCGCCAGGCCTTTTGAGGGACAGGGGCCTCGGCAGTTCTTC
CARPFEGQGPRQFF
>15|TRBJ2-7|TRBV9|many|.
TGTGCCAGCAGTGCCGACTGCCTCCCCTCCTACGAGCAGTACTTC
CASSADCLPSYEQYF
>19|TRBJ2-7|TRBV14|many|TRBD2
TGTGCCAGCAGCCAGACGGCCCCGGGACTAGCGGGAGCATTCTACGAGCAGTACTTC
CASSQTAPGLAGAFYEQYF
>12|TRBJ2-3|TRBV20-1|many|.
TGCAGTGCTTATCCGAGGGCAGATACGCAGTATTTT
CSAYPRADTQYF
>15|TRBJ2-2|TRBV6-5|many|TRBD2
TGTGCCAGCAGTTATTATAGCGGGGGGGCCGGGGAGCTGTTTTTT
CASSYYSGGAGELFF
>10|TRBJ2-7|TRBV10-3|many|.
TGTGCCATTCGACAGAACGAGCAGTACTTC
CAIRQNEQYF
>15|TRBJ2-7|TRBV9|.|.
TGTGCCAGCAGCGTAGGTGAAGTCAGTAACTACGAGCAGTACTTC
CASSVGEVSNYEQYF
>15|TRBJ1-1|TRBV7-9|many|TRBD1
TGTGCCAGCAGCTCGCTTACAGGGGCGGCCGCTGAAGCTTTCTTT
CASSSLTGAAAEAFF
>12|TRBJ2-1|TRBV28|many|.
TGTGCCAGCAGTCAACCGGTGGTGGAGCAGTTCTTC
CASSQPVVEQFF
>12|TRBJ2-3|TRBV7-2|many|.
TGTGCCAGCAGCTCTAGCGCAGATACGCAGTATTTT
CASSSSADTQYF
>13|TRBJ2-1|TRBV2|many|.
TGTGCCAGCAGTGGTATAGGGCGCAATGAGCAGTTCTTC
CASSGIGRNEQFF
>12|TRBJ1-1|TRBV29-1|many|.
TGCAGCGTTGGGAGGCTTAACACTGAAGCTTTCTTT
CSVGRLNTEAFF
>14|TRBJ1-1|TRBV10-3|many|.
TGTGCCATCAGTGAGCTGGGCTCGGCGGATGAAGCTTTCTTT
CAISELGSADEAFF
>16|TRBJ2-2|TRBV27|many|TRBD2
TGTGCCAGCAGTTCCCTAGCGGGAGGGCCAATCGGGGAGCTGTTTTTT
CASSSLAGGPIGELFF
>16|TRBJ2-1|TRBV28|many|TRBD2
TGTGCCAGCAGTTCTTGGACTAGCGGGGGCTACAATGAGCAGTTCTTC
CASSSWTSGGYNEQFF
>13|TRBJ1-4|TRBV29-1|many|TRBD1
TGCAGCGTTGTGGACAGGGGTAATGAAAAACTGTTTTTT
CSVVDRGNEKLFF
>14|TRBJ2-1|TRBV19|many|TRBD2
TGTGCCAGTAGTATAGTTCCGCGGGAGTTTGAGCAGTTCTTC
CASSIVPREFEQFF
>14|TRBJ2-6|TRBV20-1|many|.
TGCAGTGCTAGAGGGAGCTCTGGGGCCAACGTCCTGACTTTC
CSARGSSGANVLTF
>15|TRBJ1-1|TRBV5-1|few|TRBD1
TGCGCCAGCAGCTTGGACAGGGGGCGGAACACTGAAGCTTTCTTT
CASSLDRGRNTEAFF
>15|TRBJ2-3|TRBV5-6|many|.
TGTGCCAGCATCGTCTCACTAGGGGGGGGCGGGACGCAGTATTTT
CASIVSLGGGGTQYF
>15|TRBJ2-2|TRBV10-3|many|.
TGTGCCATCAGTGATCACCGAATAAACACCGGGGAGCTGTTTTTT
CAISDHRINTGELFF
>13|TRBJ2-1|TRBV6-6|.|.
TGTGCCAGCAATAGAGGGGACTACAATGAGCAGTTCTTC
CASNRGDYNEQFF
>14|TRBJ1-1|TRBV10-3|many|.
TGTGCCATCAGTGAAGAATCAGGGAGGACTGAAGCTTTCTTT
CAISEESGRTEAFF
>14|TRBJ2-2|TRBV5-1|many|.
TGCGCCAGCAGAACCCTGACACTTTCCGGGGAGCTGTTTTTT
CASRTLTLSGELFF
>13|TRBJ1-1|TRBV7-3|many|TRBD1
TGTGCCAGCAGCACCACGACAGGGACTGAAGCTTTCTTT
CASSTTTGTEAFF
>14|TRBJ2-5|TRBV27|few|TRBD1
TGTGCCAGCAGTTTACAGGGGGCTAGGGAGACCCAGTACTTC
CASSLQGARETQYF
>16|TRBJ1-1|TRBV5-6|many|.
TGTGCCAGCAGCCTCCGACCAGGTTACATGAACACTGAAGCTTTCTTT
CASSLRPGYMNTEAFF
>16|TRBJ1-6|TRBV28|many|.
TGTGCCAGCAAGGGGGGAGGGAGCTCCTATAATTCACCCCTCCACTTT
CASKGGGSSYNSPLHF
>15|TRBJ2-3|TRBV6-1|many|.
TGTGCCAGCAGTGGGGCGATCACTAGCACAGATACGCAGTATTTT
CASSGAITSTDTQYF
>15|TRBJ1-6|TRBV25-1|.|TRBD1
TGTGCCAGCAGTGCCATGACAGGGGGGAATTCACCCCTCCACTTT
CASSAMTGGNSPLHF
>17|TRBJ1-5|TRBV18|many|.
TGTGCCAGCTCACCACGCCACACAGGGACAAGATATCAGCCCCAGCATTTT
CASSPRHTGTRYQPQHF
>18|TRBJ2-5|TRBV4-3|many|TRBD1
TGCGCCAGCAGCCAAGATTGGAGCCCGGGACAGGGGATCGAGACCCAGTACTTC
CASSQDWSPGQGIETQYF
>14|TRBJ2-2|TRBV19|.|TRBD1
TGTGCCACGTTACAGGGGGCGGGCACCGGGGAGCTGTTTTTT
CATLQGAGTGELFF
>17|TRBJ2-3|TRBV4-2|many|TRBD1
TGTGCCAGCAGCCAAGGAGCTGGGACAGGGAGCACAGATACGCAGTATTTT
CASSQGAGTGSTDTQYF
>16|TRBJ1-2|TRBV29-1|many|TRBD1
TGCAGCGCCAGAGGGACAGGGGAGAGGACTTACTATGGCTACACCTTC
CSARGTGERTYYGYTF
>15|TRBJ1-5|TRBV7-2|many|TRBD1
TGTGCCAGCAGCTTACGGACAGGGGTAGGTCAGCCCCAGCATTTT
CASSLRTGVGQPQHF
>14|TRBJ2-1|TRBV20-1|many|.
TGCAGTGCTAGCGGCGGGGGCGCCTACAATGAGCAGTTCTTC
CSASGGGAYNEQFF
>14|TRBJ2-3|TRBV27|many|.
TGTGCCAGCAGTTTTGGAGCCGGCACAGATACGCAGTATTTT
CASSFGAGTDTQYF
>19|TRBJ2-3|TRBV24-1|.|TRBD2
TGTGCCACCCGGCCCGGGGGACTAGGACTAGCGGGTGACACAGATACGCAGTATTTT
CATRPGGLGLAGDTDTQYF
>16|TRBJ2-5|TRBV7-9|many|TRBD2
TGTGCCAGCAGCTGGCCTAGCGGGTTGTACCAAGAGACCCAGTACTTC
CASSWPSGLYQETQYF
>16|TRBJ2-7|TRBV5-1|many|.
TGCGCCAGCAGCCCTACACCCTCGACTGTCTCCTACGAGCAGTACTTC
CASSPTPSTVSYEQYF
>16|TRBJ2-3|TRBV7-2|many|.
TGTGCCAGCAGCCAACAACCCCCAGGGGCCGGGAGGACGCAGTATTTT
CASSQQPPGAGRTQYF
>14|TRBJ2-7|TRBV5-1|many|TRBD1
TGCGCCAGCAGGCTGGGGACAGGGATCTACGAGCAGTACTTC
CASRLGTGIYEQYF
>15|TRBJ2-3|TRBV5-5|many|.
TGTGCCAGCAGGCACGCAAGAGGTCCCACAGATACGCAGTATTTT
CASRHARGPTDTQYF
>15|TRBJ2-4|TRBV19|.|.
TGTGCCAGTAGTCTTCCGGGGGAAGCCAAAAACATTCAGTACTTC
CASSLPGEAKNIQYF
>13|TRBJ1-2|TRBV10-2|many|.
TGCGCCAGCAGAGAGGAGGCAAGCTATGGCTACACCTTC
CASREEASYGYTF
>16|TRBJ2-1|TRBV5-5|.|TRBD2
TGTGCCAGCAGCCGTCGACTAGCGGGAGGTCTGGATGAGCAGTTCTTC
CASSRRLAGGLDEQFF
>16|TRBJ1-2|TRBV12-3/TRBV12-4|many|TRBD1
TGTGCCAGCAGTCCTCGACAGGGTAAAGGTTTCTATGGCTACACCTTC
CASSPRQGKGFYGYTF
>15|TRBJ2-3|TRBV29-1|many|TRBD2
TGCAGCGTCCCTGTTTCTAGCGGGAACACAGATACGCAGTATTTT
CSVPVSSGNTDTQYF
>14|TRBJ1-2|TRBV5-1|many|TRBD1
TGCGCCAGCAGCTTGGGGACAGGGCTTAATGGCTACACCTTC
CASSLGTGLNGYTF